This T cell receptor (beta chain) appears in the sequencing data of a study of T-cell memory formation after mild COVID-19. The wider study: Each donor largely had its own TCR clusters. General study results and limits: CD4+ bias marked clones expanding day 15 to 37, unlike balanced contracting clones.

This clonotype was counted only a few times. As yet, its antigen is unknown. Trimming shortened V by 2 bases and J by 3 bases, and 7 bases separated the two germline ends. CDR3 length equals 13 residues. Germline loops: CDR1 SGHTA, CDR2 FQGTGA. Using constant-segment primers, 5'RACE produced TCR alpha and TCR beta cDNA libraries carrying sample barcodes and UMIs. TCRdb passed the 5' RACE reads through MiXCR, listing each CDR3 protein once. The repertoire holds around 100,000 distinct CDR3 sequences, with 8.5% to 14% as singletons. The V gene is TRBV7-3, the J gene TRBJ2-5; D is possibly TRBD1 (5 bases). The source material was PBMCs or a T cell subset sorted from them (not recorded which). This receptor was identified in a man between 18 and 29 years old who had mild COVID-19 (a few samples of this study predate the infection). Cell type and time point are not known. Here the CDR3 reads CASSLGAEETQYF. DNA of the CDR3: TGTGCCAGCAGCTTAGGGGCAGAAGAGACCCAGTACTTC.